These 32 T cell receptor beta chains were sequenced from one sample in a study of Graves' ophthalmopathy and Graves' hyperthyroidism. As the template, RNA transcripts were used to amplify TCR beta CDR3 regions. Second-round multiplex PCR followed a first-round RT-PCR using HTBI primers. TCRdb re-derived calls from the multiplex PCR reads in MiXCR, one entry per CDR3 protein. The data hold about 500,000 distinct CDR3 sequences, with approximately 14% observed a single time. The specimen sequenced was blood. Receptors originate from a woman aged 25-40 years with Graves' ophthalmopathy.

The rearrangement links TRBV10-3 to TRBJ2-2; D not resolved. The CDR3 covers 13 residues. From germline, CDR1 is ENHRY and CDR2 SYGVKD. V gave up 8 bases and J gave up 4 bases, with 11 bases separating them. Here the CDR3 DNA reads TGTGCCATCGCCAGGCAGAGCACCGGGGAGCTGTTTTTT. Its translation: CAIARQSTGELFF.

The V gene is TRBV7-8, the J gene TRBJ1-2; D unclear. Germline V gene lookup returns CDR1 SGHVS and CDR2 FQNEAQ. V lost 5 bases, J lost 0 bases, and 13 bases lay in between. CDR3 length: 15 amino acids. The CDR3 sequence is CASSPRSVSNYGYTF. The CDR3 DNA reads TGTGCCAGCAGCCCCCGTTCAGTGTCTAACTATGGCTACACCTTC.

This clonotype has at least ten counts. The J gene is TRBJ1-5, the V gene TRBV6-1; D call uncertain. The CDR3 covers 12 residues. CDR1 and CDR2 from the germline V gene are MNHNS and SASEGT. V lost 3 bases, J lost 5 bases, and 5 bases lay in between. CDR3 nucleotide sequence: TGTGCCAGCAGTGACAGCGATCAGCCCCAGCATTTT. It specifies CASSDSDQPQHF.

This clonotype is a singleton in its sample. V usage is TRBV6-5 and J usage is TRBJ1-1, with 10 bases lining up with TRBD1. The V gene end was trimmed by 6 bases and the J gene end by 3 bases; junction bases not matched to a gene: 7. This CDR3 comprises 15 residues. Germline V gene data show CDR1 as MNHEY and CDR2 as SVGAGI. As DNA, the CDR3 is TGTGCCAGCAGGTACGGGACAGGGGATCACACTGAAGCTTTCTTT. Its protein is CASRYGTGDHTEAFF.

In the case of this clonotype: A single base separates this from a much larger clone, so it may be a read error. The chain recombines TRBV6-1 with TRBJ2-7; tentatively, D is TRBD2 (6 bases). Germline CDR1 is MNHNS and CDR2 is SASEGT. V was shortened by 6 bases and J by 3 bases, with 12 bases between the two germline ends. This CDR3 is built from 13 residues. For the CDR3, the DNA is TGTGCCAGCAGGGCTAGCGTGTTCTACGAGCAGTACTTC. It codes for CASRASVFYEQYF.

This clonotype has ten or more counts. The V gene is TRBV12-5, the J gene TRBJ1-3; unclear D gene. The CDR3 is 15 residues long. Germline CDR1 reads LGHNT; CDR2 reads FRNRAP. V was trimmed by 7 bases and J by 0 bases, leaving 13 bases between them. For the CDR3, the DNA is TGTGCTAGTGCCTTAAATATGGACTCTGGAAACACCATATATTTT. It encodes CASALNMDSGNTIYF.

This clonotype was counted at least ten times. V gene TRBV12-3 or TRBV12-4 combines with J gene TRBJ1-1; no clear D gene. V was pared by 3 bases and J by 2 bases, with 10 bases between. CDR3 length: 14 amino acids. CDR3 region: CASSFYWENTEAFF. CDR3 DNA sequence: TGTGCCAGCAGTTTTTATTGGGAAAACACTGAAGCTTTCTTT.

The rearrangement links TRBV29-1 to TRBJ1-5; tentative D call: TRBD1 (5 bases). Germline V gives CDR1 SQVTM, CDR2 ANQGSEA. The CDR3 sequence is 12 residues long. V lost 4 bases and J 5 bases, leaving 9 bases between the germline ends. CDR3 DNA: TGCAGCGTTGGGGCCAGGGATCAGCCCCAGCATTTT. Amino acid sequence: CSVGARDQPQHF.

The chain combines TRBV6-5 with TRBJ1-2; D is unresolved. The germline V and J ends were trimmed by 2 bases and 8 bases, with 15 bases remaining between them. In germline, CDR1 is MNHEY, CDR2 SVGAGI. The CDR3 runs to 14 residues. The CDR3 reads CASSYGWEVGGYTF. The CDR3, as DNA: TGTGCCAGCAGTTACGGGTGGGAGGTGGGGGGCTACACCTTC.

Note on this clonotype: A read error may explain this, as a much larger clone is one base away. The chain uses TRBV14 and TRBJ1-3; 10 bases line up with TRBD1. The CDR3 length is 19 residues. With 0 bases clipped from V and 0 bases from J, the junction kept 8 bases outside the gene matches. From germline, CDR1 is SGHDN and CDR2 FVKESK. The chain's CDR3 is CASSQEEDRGSSSGNTIYF. The CDR3 bases are TGTGCCAGCAGCCAAGAGGAGGACAGGGGGTCGAGCTCTGGAAACACCATATATTTT.

This clonotype was seen many times. This chain's CDR3 is CASSLLPNYEQYF. The DNA for the CDR3 is TGTGCCAGCAGTTTACTACCGAACTACGAGCAGTACTTC. The gene calls are TRBV27 and TRBJ2-7; no definite D call. The CDR3 totals 13 residues. Trimming stripped 2 bases from V and 3 bases from J, with 8 bases between. The germline V gene has CDR1 MNHEY and CDR2 SMNVEV (reference sequence).

In its sample, this clonotype was seen many times. CDR3 nucleotide sequence: TGCGCCAGCAGCCAAGGAGCTGACAGGCCATATCAGCCCCAGCATTTT. This gives the protein CASSQGADRPYQPQHF. The chain couples TRBV4-1 to TRBJ1-5, with a tentative D call TRBD1 (6 bases). The CDR3 totals 16 residues. The V gene lost 1 base and the J gene lost 5 bases, with 15 bases spanning the gap. Germline lookup yields CDR1 MGHRA and CDR2 YSYEKL.

This clonotype was picked up many times. The chain couples TRBV19 to TRBJ2-7; D gene ambiguous. The CDR3 has 13 residues. Trimming removed 0 bases from V and 3 bases from J, with 6 bases in between. In germline, CDR1 is LNHDA, CDR2 SQIVND (reference sequence). CDR3 sequence: CASSIETYYEQYF. The CDR3, as DNA: TGTGCCAGTAGTATAGAGACCTACTACGAGCAGTACTTC.

This clonotype has just a few counts. The chain links TRBV3-1 to TRBJ2-7; D is possibly TRBD2 (6 bases). V was trimmed by 2 bases and J by 0 bases, leaving 11 bases between them. This CDR3 is built from 15 residues. Germline CDR1 is LGHDT and CDR2 is YNNKEL (reference sequence). CDR3 sequence: CASSQRASASYEQYF. The CDR3 bases are TGTGCCAGCAGCCAAAGGGCTAGCGCCTCCTACGAGCAGTACTTC.

At least ten counts were recorded for this clonotype. The chain is built from TRBV6-1 and TRBJ1-6; unclear D gene. The CDR3 consists of 13 residues. Germline assignment: CDR1 MNHNS and CDR2 SASEGT. Trimming left V 11 bases short and J 8 bases short, with 16 bases between. CDR3 sequence (DNA): TGTGCCGTTATGGACGGAGAGTATTCACCCCTCCACTTT. This translates into CAVMDGEYSPLHF.

In this sample, this clonotype turned up many times. The rearrangement uses TRBV19 and TRBJ2-3; no firm D call. The CDR3 spans 13 residues. Trimming cost V 6 bases and J 5 bases, with 12 bases left between them. The germline CDR1 and CDR2 sequences are LNHDA and SQIVND (reference sequence). CDR3 sequence reads: CASRTLAGDTQYF. The CDR3 region has the DNA TGTGCCAGTAGGACCCTTGCTGGAGATACGCAGTATTTT.

In this sample, this clonotype turned up many times. The J gene is TRBJ2-5, the V gene TRBV12-3 or TRBV12-4, with D perhaps given as TRBD1 or TRBD2 (6 bases each). V lost 0 bases to trimming and J lost 5 bases, with 13 bases between them. This CDR3 region has 15 residues. The CDR3 bases are TGTGCCAGCAGTTTAGCTACAGGGAGGAGCGAGACCCAGTACTTC. Protein product: CASSLATGRSETQYF.

As to this clonotype: A read error is possible here, since a much larger clone lies one base away. The chain is built from TRBV11-1 and TRBJ1-2; 7 bases agree with TRBD1. CDR1 and CDR2 (germline): SGHAT, FQDESV (reference sequence). This CDR3 region has 17 residues. The DNA of the CDR3 is TGTGCCCGCAGCTTAGGGGGAAGAGGCTGGGACAGCTATGGCTACACCTTC. Protein: CARSLGGRGWDSYGYTF.

This clonotype was counted ten times or more. J is TRBJ1-2 and V is TRBV6-5; D is unresolved. The V end lost 7 bases, the J end lost 5 bases, and 8 bases lay between the germline ends. Per the germline V gene, CDR1 is MNHEY and CDR2 is SVGAGI. CDR3 size: 11 residues. CDR3 region: CASTRGYGYTF. Written as DNA, the CDR3 is TGTGCCAGCACGCGAGGATATGGCTACACCTTC.

This clonotype was seen many times. This chain links TRBV2 with TRBJ2-2; D unresolved. CDR1 and CDR2 (germline): SNHLY, FYNNEI. The V end lost 6 bases, the J end lost 3 bases, and 20 bases lay between the germline ends. The CDR3 is made up of 17 amino acids. The CDR3 spells CASSPTGVQTDTGELFF. Written as DNA, the CDR3 is TGTGCCAGCAGCCCGACTGGAGTTCAGACTGACACCGGGGAGCTGTTTTTT.

Details on this clonotype: One end of the junction varies from germline; a read error may be responsible. This sequence joins TRBV6-5 and TRBJ1-1, with 9 nucleotides matching TRBD1. From germline, CDR1 is MNHEY and CDR2 SVGAGI. This CDR3 comprises 13 residues. The CDR3: CASGYGGQGESFF. As DNA, the CDR3 is TGTGCCAGCGGTTACGGGGGACAGGGTGAATCTTTCTTT.

This clonotype has just a few counts. The gene calls are TRBV12-3 or TRBV12-4 and TRBJ2-7, with no clear D. The CDR3 is 14 residues long. The V end lost 1 base, the J end lost 4 bases, and 11 bases lay between the germline ends. CDR3 DNA sequence: TGTGCCAGCAGTTTAGGACTCTCTCTATACGAGCAGTACTTC. As protein: CASSLGLSLYEQYF.

This clonotype was recorded many times. This chain connects TRBV28 to TRBJ2-5; perhaps D is TRBD1 or TRBD2 (5 bases each). This CDR3 comprises 14 residues. CDR1 MDHEN and CDR2 SYDVKM come from the germline V gene. V was pared by 8 bases and J by 5 bases, with 18 bases between. CDR3 amino acids: CASAPVGERETQYF. CDR3 DNA: TGTGCCAGCGCCCCGGTGGGGGAGAGGGAGACCCAGTACTTC.

Only a few counts were recorded for this clonotype. One end of the junction does not line up with germline, which may come from a read error. The chain couples TRBV10-3 to TRBJ1-3; D gene uncertain. Germline V gene data show CDR1 as ENHRY and CDR2 as SYGVKD. This CDR3 is 14 amino acids long. Here the CDR3 DNA reads TGTGCCATCAGTGCCGGCAGCTCTGAAAACACCATATATTTT. As protein: CAISAGSSENTIYF.

In this sample, this clonotype turned up a few times. The CDR3 region has the DNA TGTGCCTGGAGAGCGGGAAATTCCTACGAGCAGTACTTC. Amino acid sequence: CAWRAGNSYEQYF. The chain carries TRBV30 and TRBJ2-7, with TRBD2 matching 7 bases. The CDR3 spans 13 residues. Per the germline V gene, CDR1 is GTSNPN and CDR2 is SVGIG (reference sequence). Unmatched junction bases numbered 3, after V lost 3 bases and J lost 1 base.

Many counts were recorded for this clonotype. CDR3 DNA: TGTGCCAGCCATGGACTAGCGGGAAACGAGCAGTACTTC. This gives the protein CASHGLAGNEQYF. The V call is TRBV18, the J call TRBJ2-7; TRBD2 agrees at 12 bases. Per the germline V gene, CDR1 is KGHSH and CDR2 is LQKENI. Germline trimming cut 8 bases from V and 5 bases from J; bases unmatched to any gene: 4. The CDR3 spans 13 residues.

This clonotype was observed a few times. V and J are TRBV6-2 or TRBV6-3 and TRBJ1-2; D possibly corresponds to TRBD1 (5 bases). CDR1 is MNHEY and CDR2 is SVGEGT in the germline V gene. This CDR3 has 11 amino acids. Trimming removed 2 bases at V and 13 bases at J, with 11 bases between. The CDR3 reads CASSYGARPTF. In nucleotides, the CDR3 is TGTGCCAGCAGTTACGGGGCCAGACCCACCTTC.

This clonotype was counted at least ten times. The V and J genes are TRBV14 and TRBJ1-6; weak D call: TRBD1 (5 bases). The germline gives CDR1 SGHDN, CDR2 FVKESK. Trimming pared 1 base from V and 14 bases from J, leaving 12 bases between. The CDR3 contains 13 residues. The CDR3 loop reads CASSQVPGWTLHF. The CDR3 region has the DNA TGTGCCAGCAGCCAAGTTCCAGGGTGGACCCTCCACTTT.

The rearrangement links TRBV29-1 to TRBJ2-5; D may be TRBD1 (6 bases). The V and J ends lost 4 bases and 4 bases respectively, with 16 bases between them. The CDR3 extends over 14 amino acids. CDR1 and CDR2 from the germline V gene are SQVTM and ANQGSEA. The CDR3 nucleotides read TGCAGCGTTGTCGGCAGGGGCGTTCGAGAGACCCAGTACTTC. Its protein product is CSVVGRGVRETQYF.

This clonotype appeared many times. This chain joins TRBV12-3 or TRBV12-4 and TRBJ2-7, with D unclear. The length of the CDR3 is 15 residues. V was shortened by 3 bases and J by 3 bases, with 15 bases between the two germline ends. CDR3 sequence reads: CASSLISWSLYEQYF. CDR3 nucleotides: TGTGCCAGCAGTTTGATTTCGTGGTCCCTCTACGAGCAGTACTTC.

This clonotype has ten or more counts. The V gene is TRBV11-3, the J gene TRBJ2-5; D could derive from TRBD1 or TRBD2 (5 bases each). V dropped 3 bases and J dropped 5 bases, with 16 bases sitting between them. There are 15 residues in the CDR3. CDR1 is SGHNT, CDR2 YENEEA, per germline. CDR3 sequence (DNA): TGTGCCAGCAGCTTGTTAGCGCAGGGATCGGAGACCCAGTACTTC. It yields the protein CASSLLAQGSETQYF.

This clonotype has a count of ten or more. The chain is built from TRBV6-1 and TRBJ1-2, with no clear D. The CDR3 loop spans 15 amino acids. Germline V gene sequence: CDR1 MNHNS, CDR2 SASEGT. V lost 4 bases, J lost 4 bases, and 16 bases lay in between. The CDR3 nucleotides read TGTGCCAGCAGTGGTCAAGAGCGGGCCTCCTATGGCTACACCTTC. Protein: CASSGQERASYGYTF.